These 10 T cell receptor beta chains came from one sample sequenced in a study of blood T cell repertoires in COVID-19. Assay: immunoSEQ multiplex PCR; the TCRdb copy retains only in-frame clones and omits some. The table includes 90,000 to 120,000 clones, around 90% detected once. The source material was peripheral blood. The receptors were gathered from a human donor in a cohort sampled during active COVID-19.

V and J are TRBV4-2 and TRBJ1-4; 8 bases are shared with TRBD1. Trimming took 3 bases from V and 3 from J; bases not matched to a gene: 6. Germline V lookup: CDR1 LGHNA, CDR2 YNFKEQ. This CDR3 comprises 16 residues. CDR3 region: CASSQLGQGSNEKLFF. CDR3 coding DNA: TGTGCCAGCAGCCAGCTTGGACAGGGCTCTAATGAAAAACTGTTTTTT.

This clone was counted a single time. This chain links TRBV5-8 with TRBJ1-1, with D possibly TRBD1 on 5 matching bases. Between the trimmed V and J ends, which lost 4 bases and 10 bases, there was a span of 14 bases. The CDR3 contains 12 residues. Germline loops: CDR1 SGHTS, CDR2 YDEGEE. The CDR3 region has the DNA TGTGCCAGCAGCAGACAGTTGGCGACAGCTTTCTTT. This codes for CASSRQLATAFF.

V and J are TRBV11-2 and TRBJ1-1; possibly TRBD1 for D (5 bases). Germline V gene lookup returns CDR1 SGHAT and CDR2 FQNNGV. Deletions cut 1 base from V and 1 base from J, with 16 bases between. The CDR3 is 17 residues long. CDR3: CASSLGLGGGKNTEAFF. CDR3 bases: TGTGCCAGCAGCTTAGGTTTGGGCGGGGGGAAGAACACTGAAGCTTTCTTT.

This clone was seen only once. DNA for the CDR3: TGTGCCAGCAGCAGAGCTGGTGGGGGGTCTTACGAGCAGTACTTC. This sequence encodes CASSRAGGGSYEQYF. The V and J genes are TRBV7-3 and TRBJ2-7; perhaps TRBD2 as D (6 bases). Trimming took 5 bases from V and 4 from J, leaving 18 bases between them. This CDR3 is built from 15 residues. Germline V gene data show CDR1 as SGHTA and CDR2 as FQGTGA.

Comments on this clone: At one end, the junction sequence differs from germline, possibly due to a read error. The chain carries TRBV7-3 and TRBJ2-1; 8 nucleotides align to TRBD1. Germline V CDR1 and CDR2: SGHTA, FQGTGA. The CDR3 contains 13 residues. This CDR3 reads CASSITGGREQFF. The CDR3, as DNA: TGTGCCAGCAGCATAACAGGGGGACGTGAGCAGTTCTTC.

The chain couples TRBV5-1 to TRBJ1-1; TRBD1 matches 8 bases. Per the germline V gene, CDR1 is SGHRS and CDR2 is YFSETQ. This CDR3 is built from 13 residues. J lost 6 bases, V lost 3 bases, and 4 bases had no gene match. CDR3 region: CASSSQGAAEAFF. CDR3 DNA: TGCGCCAGCAGCTCGCAGGGGGCCGCTGAAGCTTTCTTT.

The rearrangement joins TRBV11-2 to TRBJ1-3; D call uncertain. CDR3 size: 18 residues. CDR1 is SGHAT, CDR2 FQNNGV, per germline. The ends were cut back, 4 bases at V and 2 bases at J, with 21 bases in the middle. The CDR3 DNA sequence: TGTGCCAGCAGCTCTCGGGGAATTGGGAGAGGTGCTGGAAACACCATATATTTT. This gives the protein CASSSRGIGRGAGNTIYF.

The V call is TRBV27, the J call TRBJ1-2, with 8 bases lining up with TRBD1. Trimming at V came to 3 bases and at J to 4 bases, leaving 7 bases not matched to a gene. Looked up from germline, CDR1 is MNHEY and CDR2 is SMNVEV (reference sequence). CDR3 size: 15 residues. This chain's CDR3 is CASSFSTGGTYGYTF. Written as DNA, the CDR3 is TGTGCCAGCAGTTTTAGCACAGGGGGAACCTATGGCTACACCTTC.

This clone is a singleton in its sample. The chain carries TRBV7-2 and TRBJ2-7, with 7 bases matching TRBD2. The germline CDR1 and CDR2 sequences are SGHTA and FQGNSA. CDR3 length equals 14 residues. The ends lost 5 bases at V and 5 bases at J; junction bases unmatched: 9. The CDR3 DNA reads as TGTGCCAGCAGCCCTGGGGAGGGGATCGACGAGCAGTACTTC. Encoded protein: CASSPGEGIDEQYF.

This clone was observed a few times. This chain joins TRBV4-1 and TRBJ2-7, with D possibly TRBD2 on 6 matching bases. V was pared by 1 base and J by 2 bases, with 9 bases between. The CDR3 has 14 amino acids. Germline V gene data show CDR1 as MGHRA and CDR2 as YSYEKL. The CDR3 DNA follows: TGCGCCAGCAGCCAAGTGGCGGGAACCTACGAGCAGTACTTC. It codes for CASSQVAGTYEQYF.